Listed below are T cell receptor beta chains from one sample, sequenced in a study of Ad26.COV2.S vaccination and SARS-CoV-2 variants. Generated by immunoSEQ multiplex PCR, the TCRdb table keeps only in-frame clones and is missing some. The data contain hundreds of thousands of clones, around 92% of them singletons. This material consisted of peripheral blood, taken in a trial of Ad26.COV2.S vaccine versus placebo. Source of these receptors: a person between 18 and 60 years old who received the Ad26.COV2.S COVID-19 vaccine or a placebo. Each CDR3 is given with its conserved first and last residue. The D gene is left open where the match is weak. Not all rows give a size; the values are once, few, many and, for expanded clones, a class.

clone size	V gene	J gene	D gene	CDR3 protein	CDR3 DNA
NA	TRBV3-1/TRBV3-2	TRBJ1-2	TRBD1	CASSQDRGLGYTF	TGTGCCAGCAGCCAAGACAGGGGGCTTGGCTACACCTTC
once	TRBV7-9	TRBJ1-2	NA	CASSLEGGLRNYGYTF	TGTGCCAGCAGCTTAGAGGGGGGCCTCAGGAACTATGGCTACACCTTC
few	TRBV5-6	TRBJ2-7	NA	CASSLLAYEQYF	TGTGCCAGCAGCTTACTAGCCTACGAGCAGTACTTC
NA	TRBV3-1/TRBV3-2	TRBJ2-5	TRBD2	CASRAAGVGKETQYF	TGTGCCAGCCGGGCGGCGGGAGTTGGAAAAGAGACCCAGTACTTC
NA	TRBV19	TRBJ2-7	NA	CASSMWQGSYEQYF	TGTGCCAGTAGTATGTGGCAGGGCTCCTACGAGCAGTACTTC
NA	TRBV6-6	TRBJ2-1	TRBD2	CASSVGTSGRWFF	TGTGCCAGCAGCGTCGGGACTAGCGGGAGGTGGTTCTTC
once	TRBV10-3	TRBJ2-2	TRBD1	CAITGTGGGTGELFF	TGTGCCATCACCGGGACAGGGGGCGGGACCGGGGAGCTGTTTTTT
NA	TRBV3-1/TRBV3-2	TRBJ2-4	NA	CASSQDAAPLAKNIQYF	TGTGCCAGCAGCCAAGATGCGGCACCACTAGCCAAAAACATTCAGTACTTC
NA	TRBV7-4	TRBJ1-4	NA	CASSFNPRSTNEKLFF	TGTGCCAGCAGCTTCAACCCTCGGTCGACTAATGAAAAACTGTTTTTT
once	TRBV4-2	TRBJ2-5	NA	CASRQGETQYF	TGTGCCAGCAGGCAGGGAGAGACCCAGTACTTC
NA	TRBV27	TRBJ2-7	NA	CASSVTIGTAAYEQYF	TGTGCCAGCAGTGTTACAATAGGGACCGCTGCCTACGAGCAGTACTTC
NA	TRBV20-1	TRBJ2-7	TRBD2	CSASSGTSLTYEQYF	TGCAGTGCTAGTAGCGGGACTAGCCTTACCTACGAGCAGTACTTC
NA	TRBV5-6	TRBJ2-3	TRBD1	CASSLRDRGNTQYF	TGTGCCAGCAGCTTGAGGGACAGGGGAAATACGCAGTATTTT
NA	TRBV5-1	TRBJ2-1	TRBD2	CASSLALAGNEQFF	TGCGCCAGCAGCTTGGCCCTAGCGGGGAATGAGCAGTTCTTC
NA	TRBV30	TRBJ2-1	TRBD2	CAWSVDRTSGRGSYNEQFF	TGTGCCTGGAGTGTAGATAGGACTAGCGGGCGAGGTTCCTACAATGAGCAGTTCTTC
NA	TRBV30	TRBJ1-5	NA	CAWSAGGGVQPQHF	TGTGCCTGGAGTGCTGGTGGGGGGGTTCAGCCCCAGCATTTT
NA	TRBV9	TRBJ2-5	NA	CASSVETPSETQYF	TGTGCCAGCAGCGTCGAGACTCCCTCAGAGACCCAGTACTTC
NA	TRBV24-1	TRBJ1-1	TRBD1	CATSEGQGAAFF	TGTGCCACCAGTGAAGGGCAGGGGGCAGCTTTCTTT
NA	TRBV7-2	TRBJ2-1	NA	CASSWGSNEQFF	TGTGCCAGCAGCTGGGGGTCTAATGAGCAGTTCTTC
NA	TRBV7-2	TRBJ2-3	NA	CASSSAAHITDTQYF	TGTGCCAGCAGCTCCGCCGCCCATATCACAGATACGCAGTATTTT
NA	TRBV6-5	TRBJ1-4	NA	CASSYLLSTNEKLFF	TGTGCCAGCAGTTACCTATTGAGCACTAATGAAAAACTGTTTTTT
NA	TRBV2	TRBJ2-1	NA	CASSEGHTEQFF	TGTGCCAGCAGTGAAGGGCACACCGAGCAGTTCTTC
few	TRBV16	TRBJ1-2	NA	CASSPPAGFTFNYGYTF	TGTGCCAGCAGCCCCCCGGCAGGATTTACCTTTAACTATGGCTACACCTTC
NA	TRBV12-5	TRBJ2-7	TRBD2	CASGPLAGGSGSYEQYF	TGTGCTAGTGGCCCTCTAGCGGGGGGTTCAGGTTCCTACGAGCAGTACTTC
NA	TRBV10-3	TRBJ1-1	NA	CAARGGLRMNTEAFF	TGTGCCGCCAGGGGAGGGTTGAGAATGAACACTGAAGCTTTCTTT
NA	TRBV30	TRBJ1-1	NA	CAWNSGLGGAFF	TGTGCCTGGAATAGCGGTCTTGGCGGCGCTTTCTTT
NA	TRBV30	TRBJ1-5	NA	CAWSVQGNQPQHF	TGTGCCTGGAGTGTACAGGGTAATCAGCCCCAGCATTTT
NA	TRBV24-1	TRBJ1-2	TRBD1	CATSDGATGGGYTF	TGTGCCACCAGTGATGGGGCCACAGGGGGTGGCTACACCTTC
once	TRBV7-9	TRBJ2-1	NA	CASNRRLTSYNEQFF	TGTGCCAGCAACAGGAGGCTTACCTCCTACAATGAGCAGTTCTTC